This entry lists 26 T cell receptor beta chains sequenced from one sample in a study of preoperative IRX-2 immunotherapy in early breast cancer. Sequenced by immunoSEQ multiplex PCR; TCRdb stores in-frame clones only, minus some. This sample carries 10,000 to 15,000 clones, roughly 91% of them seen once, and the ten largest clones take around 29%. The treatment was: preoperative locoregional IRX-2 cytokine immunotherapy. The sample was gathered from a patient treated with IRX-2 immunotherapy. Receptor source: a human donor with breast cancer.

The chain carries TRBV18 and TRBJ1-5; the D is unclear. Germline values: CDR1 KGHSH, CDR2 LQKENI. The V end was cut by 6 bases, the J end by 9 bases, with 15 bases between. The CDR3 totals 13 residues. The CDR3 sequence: CASSTEGVPPQHF. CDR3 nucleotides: TGTGCCAGCTCCACAGAGGGAGTCCCGCCCCAGCATTTT.

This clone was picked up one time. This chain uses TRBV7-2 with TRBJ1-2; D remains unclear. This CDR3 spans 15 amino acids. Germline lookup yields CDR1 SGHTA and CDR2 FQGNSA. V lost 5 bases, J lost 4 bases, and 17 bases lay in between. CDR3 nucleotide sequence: TGTGCCAGCAGCCCAACAGCTTTAGGCACCTATGGCTACACCTTC. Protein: CASSPTALGTYGYTF. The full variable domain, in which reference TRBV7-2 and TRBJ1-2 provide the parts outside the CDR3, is GAGVSQSPSNKVTEKGKDVELRCDPISGHTALYWYRQSLGQGLEFLIYFQGNSAPDKSGLPSDRFSAERTGGSVSTLTIQRTQQEDSAVYLCASSPTALGTYGYTFGSGTRLTVV.

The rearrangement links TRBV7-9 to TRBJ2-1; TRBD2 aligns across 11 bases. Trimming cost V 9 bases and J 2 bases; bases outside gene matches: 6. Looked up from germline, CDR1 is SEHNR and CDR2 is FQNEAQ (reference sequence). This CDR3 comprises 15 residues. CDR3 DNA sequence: TGTGCCAGTTACGATAGCGGGGGGGCCTACAATGAGCAGTTCTTC. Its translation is CASYDSGGAYNEQFF.

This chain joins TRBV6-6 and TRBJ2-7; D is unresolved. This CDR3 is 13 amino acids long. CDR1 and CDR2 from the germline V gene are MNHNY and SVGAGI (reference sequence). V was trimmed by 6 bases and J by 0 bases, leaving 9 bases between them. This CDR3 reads CASSYGDSYEQYF. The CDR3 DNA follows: TGTGCCAGCAGCTATGGGGACTCCTACGAGCAGTACTTC.

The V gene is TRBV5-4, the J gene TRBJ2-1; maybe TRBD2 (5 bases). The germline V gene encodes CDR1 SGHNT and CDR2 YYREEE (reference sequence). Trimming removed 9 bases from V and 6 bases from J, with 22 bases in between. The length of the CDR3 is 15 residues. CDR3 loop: CATQLGSSSVNEQFF. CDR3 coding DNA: TGTGCCACCCAGCTTGGCTCTAGCTCGGTCAATGAGCAGTTCTTC.

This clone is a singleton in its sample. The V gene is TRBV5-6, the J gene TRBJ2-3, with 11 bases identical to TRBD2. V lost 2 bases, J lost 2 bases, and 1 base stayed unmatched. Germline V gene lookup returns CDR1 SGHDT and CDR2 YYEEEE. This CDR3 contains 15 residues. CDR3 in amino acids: CASSLLAGDTDTQYF. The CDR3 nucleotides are TGTGCCAGCAGCTTACTAGCGGGGGACACAGATACGCAGTATTTT. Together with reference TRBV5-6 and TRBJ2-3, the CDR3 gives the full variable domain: DAGVTQSPTHLIKTRGQQVTLRCSPKSGHDTVSWYQQALGQGPQFIFQYYEEEERQRGNFPDRFSGHQFPNYSSELNVNALLLGDSALYLCASSLLAGDTDTQYFGPGTRLTVL.

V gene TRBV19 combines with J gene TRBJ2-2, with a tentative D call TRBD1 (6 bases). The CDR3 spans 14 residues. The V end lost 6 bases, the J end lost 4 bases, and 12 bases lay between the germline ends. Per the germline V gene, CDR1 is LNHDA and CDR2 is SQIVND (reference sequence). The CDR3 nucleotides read TGTGCCAGTAGCGAACAGGGTTTCACCGGGGAGCTGTTTTTT. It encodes CASSEQGFTGELFF.

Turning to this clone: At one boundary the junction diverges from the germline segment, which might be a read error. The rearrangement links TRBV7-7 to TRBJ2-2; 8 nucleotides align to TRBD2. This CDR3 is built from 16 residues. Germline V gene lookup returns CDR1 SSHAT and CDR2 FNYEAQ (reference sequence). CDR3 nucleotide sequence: TGTGCTAGCAGCCCACGGGGGGGCAGAGGAACCGGGGAGCTGTTTTTT. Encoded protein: CASSPRGGRGTGELFF.

The CDR3 DNA reads as TGTGCCAGCAGCAGGGACAGGTCTCCGATGGGCTATGGCTACACCTTC. Translation: CASSRDRSPMGYGYTF. The V gene is TRBV11-1, the J gene TRBJ1-2, with 8 bases matching TRBD1. J lost 4 bases, V lost 5 bases, and 12 bases had no gene match. The CDR3 runs to 16 residues. The germline gives CDR1 SGHAT, CDR2 FQDESV (reference sequence).

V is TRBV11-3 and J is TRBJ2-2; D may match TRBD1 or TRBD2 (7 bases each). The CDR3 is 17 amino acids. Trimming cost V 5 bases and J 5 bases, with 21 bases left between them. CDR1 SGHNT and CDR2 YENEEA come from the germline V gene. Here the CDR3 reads CASSPDPGGQTTGELFF. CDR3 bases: TGTGCCAGCAGCCCAGATCCGGGGGGACAGACGACCGGGGAGCTGTTTTTT.

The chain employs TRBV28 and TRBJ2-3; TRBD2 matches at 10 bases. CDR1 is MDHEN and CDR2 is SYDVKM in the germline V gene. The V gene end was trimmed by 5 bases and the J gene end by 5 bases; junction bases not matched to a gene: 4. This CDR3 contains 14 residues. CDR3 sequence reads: CASSSGGAKDTQYF. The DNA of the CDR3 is TGTGCCAGCAGTAGCGGGGGGGCGAAAGATACGCAGTATTTT.

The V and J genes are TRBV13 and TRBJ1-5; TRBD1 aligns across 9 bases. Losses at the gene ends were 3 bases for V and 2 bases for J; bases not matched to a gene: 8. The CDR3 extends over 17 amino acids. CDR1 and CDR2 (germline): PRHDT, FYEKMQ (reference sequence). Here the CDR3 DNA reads TGTGCCAGCAGCTTCACACAGGGGGCGAAGCGCAATCAGCCCCAGCATTTT. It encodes CASSFTQGAKRNQPQHF.

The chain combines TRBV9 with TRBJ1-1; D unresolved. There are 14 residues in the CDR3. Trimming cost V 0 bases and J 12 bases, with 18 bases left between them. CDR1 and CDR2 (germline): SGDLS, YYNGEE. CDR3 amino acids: CASSVAHQAVETFF. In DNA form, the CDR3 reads TGTGCCAGCAGCGTAGCTCATCAGGCGGTAGAGACTTTCTTT.

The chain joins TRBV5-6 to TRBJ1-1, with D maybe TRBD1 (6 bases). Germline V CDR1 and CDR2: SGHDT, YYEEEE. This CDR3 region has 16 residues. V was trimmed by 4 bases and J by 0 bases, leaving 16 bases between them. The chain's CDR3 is CASSLLRGAMNTEAFF. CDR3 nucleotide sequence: TGTGCCAGCAGCCTACTAAGGGGGGCCATGAACACTGAAGCTTTCTTT. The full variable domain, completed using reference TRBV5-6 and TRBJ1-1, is DAGVTQSPTHLIKTRGQQVTLRCSPKSGHDTVSWYQQALGQGPQFIFQYYEEEERQRGNFPDRFSGHQFPNYSSELNVNALLLGDSALYLCASSLLRGAMNTEAFFGQGTRLTVV.

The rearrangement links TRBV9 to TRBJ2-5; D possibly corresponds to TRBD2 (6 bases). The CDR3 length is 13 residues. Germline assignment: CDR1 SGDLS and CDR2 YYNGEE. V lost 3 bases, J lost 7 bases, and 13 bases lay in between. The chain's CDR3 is CASSEDYIGTQYF. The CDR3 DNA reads TGTGCCAGCAGCGAGGACTACATTGGGACCCAGTACTTC. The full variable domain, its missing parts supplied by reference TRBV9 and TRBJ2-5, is DSGVTQTPKHLITATGQRVTLRCSPRSGDLSVYWYQQSLDQGLQFLIQYYNGEERAKGNILERFSAQQFPDLHSELNLSSLELGDSALYFCASSEDYIGTQYFGPGTRLLVL.

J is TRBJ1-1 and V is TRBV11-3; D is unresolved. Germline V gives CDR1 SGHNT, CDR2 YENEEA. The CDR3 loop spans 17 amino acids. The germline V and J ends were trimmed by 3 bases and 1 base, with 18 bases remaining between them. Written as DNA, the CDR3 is TGTGCCAGCAGCTTTAGCCGAACCCGAGGTGGGAACACTGAAGCTTTCTTT. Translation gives CASSFSRTRGGNTEAFF. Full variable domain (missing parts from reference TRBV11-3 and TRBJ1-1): EAGVVQSPRYKIIEKKQPVAFWCNPISGHNTLYWYLQNLGQGPELLIRYENEEAVDDSQLPKDRFSAERLKGVDSTLKIQPAELGDSAVYLCASSFSRTRGGNTEAFFGQGTRLTVV.

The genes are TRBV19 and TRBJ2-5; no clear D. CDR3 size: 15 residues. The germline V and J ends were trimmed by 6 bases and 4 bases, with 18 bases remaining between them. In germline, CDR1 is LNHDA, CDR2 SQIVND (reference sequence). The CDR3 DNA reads TGTGCCAGTAGCCTGACCGGCCCGAAGGGAGAGACCCAGTACTTC. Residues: CASSLTGPKGETQYF.

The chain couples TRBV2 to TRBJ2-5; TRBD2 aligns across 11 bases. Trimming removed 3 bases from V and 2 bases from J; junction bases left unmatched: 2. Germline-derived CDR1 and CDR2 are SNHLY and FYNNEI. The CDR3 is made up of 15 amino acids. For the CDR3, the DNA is TGTGCCAGCAGTGAGGGACTAGCGGCTCAAGAGACCCAGTACTTC. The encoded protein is CASSEGLAAQETQYF.

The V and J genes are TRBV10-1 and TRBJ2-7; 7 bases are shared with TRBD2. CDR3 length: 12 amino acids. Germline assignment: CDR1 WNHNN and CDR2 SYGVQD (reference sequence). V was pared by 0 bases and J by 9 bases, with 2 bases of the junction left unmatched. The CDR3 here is CASSESGGVQYF. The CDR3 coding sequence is TGCGCCAGCAGTGAGTCGGGGGGGGTGCAGTACTTC.

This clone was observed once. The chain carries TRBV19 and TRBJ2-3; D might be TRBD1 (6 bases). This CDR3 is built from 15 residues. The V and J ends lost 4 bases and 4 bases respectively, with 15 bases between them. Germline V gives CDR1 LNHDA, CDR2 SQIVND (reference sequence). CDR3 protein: CASSTFGTIPDTQYF. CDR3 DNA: TGTGCCAGTAGTACCTTCGGGACAATCCCAGATACGCAGTATTTT.

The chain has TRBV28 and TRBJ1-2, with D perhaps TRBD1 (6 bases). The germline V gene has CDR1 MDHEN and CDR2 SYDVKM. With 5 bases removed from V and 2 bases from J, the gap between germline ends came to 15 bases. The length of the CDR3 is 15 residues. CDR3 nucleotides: TGTGCCAGCAGTCCCCAGGGGATCAACAACTATGGCTACACCTTC. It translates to CASSPQGINNYGYTF.

As DNA, the CDR3 is TGTGCCAGTAGTCCTTTCCTAGACCCCGGGGAGCTGTTTTTT. Protein: CASSPFLDPGELFF. The chain employs TRBV19 and TRBJ2-2; the D is unclear. Trimming left V 5 bases short and J 6 bases short, with 13 bases between. The CDR3 is made up of 14 amino acids. CDR1 is LNHDA and CDR2 is SQIVND in the germline V gene (reference sequence).

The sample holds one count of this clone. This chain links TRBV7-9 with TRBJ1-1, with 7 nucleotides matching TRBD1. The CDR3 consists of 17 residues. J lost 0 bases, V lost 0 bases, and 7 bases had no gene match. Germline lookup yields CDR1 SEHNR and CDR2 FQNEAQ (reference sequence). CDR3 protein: CASSLALSGQVNTEAFF. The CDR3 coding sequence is TGTGCCAGCAGCTTAGCTTTATCCGGACAGGTGAACACTGAAGCTTTCTTT.

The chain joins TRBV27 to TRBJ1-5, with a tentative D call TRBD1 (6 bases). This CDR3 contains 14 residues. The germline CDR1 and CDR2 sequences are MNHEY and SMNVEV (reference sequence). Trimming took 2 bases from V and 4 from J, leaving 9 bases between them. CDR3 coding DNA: TGTGCCAGCAGTTTAGGGGGGGCGAATCAGCCCCAGCATTTT. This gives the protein CASSLGGANQPQHF.

CDR3 sequence: CAIARESEKLFF. CDR3 nucleotide sequence: TGTGCTATCGCGAGAGAAAGTGAAAAACTGTTTTTT. The chain links TRBV2 to TRBJ1-4; no definite D call. CDR1 and CDR2 from the germline V gene are SNHLY and FYNNEI. The CDR3 totals 12 residues.

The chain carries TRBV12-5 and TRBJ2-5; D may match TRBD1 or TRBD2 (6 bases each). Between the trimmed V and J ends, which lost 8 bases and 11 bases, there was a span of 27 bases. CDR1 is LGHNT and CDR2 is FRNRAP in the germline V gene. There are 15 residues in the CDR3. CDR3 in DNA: TGTGCTAGTAGGGGGTCCGGCACCGGCTCGGGAGAGCAGTACTTC. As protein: CASRGSGTGSGEQYF.